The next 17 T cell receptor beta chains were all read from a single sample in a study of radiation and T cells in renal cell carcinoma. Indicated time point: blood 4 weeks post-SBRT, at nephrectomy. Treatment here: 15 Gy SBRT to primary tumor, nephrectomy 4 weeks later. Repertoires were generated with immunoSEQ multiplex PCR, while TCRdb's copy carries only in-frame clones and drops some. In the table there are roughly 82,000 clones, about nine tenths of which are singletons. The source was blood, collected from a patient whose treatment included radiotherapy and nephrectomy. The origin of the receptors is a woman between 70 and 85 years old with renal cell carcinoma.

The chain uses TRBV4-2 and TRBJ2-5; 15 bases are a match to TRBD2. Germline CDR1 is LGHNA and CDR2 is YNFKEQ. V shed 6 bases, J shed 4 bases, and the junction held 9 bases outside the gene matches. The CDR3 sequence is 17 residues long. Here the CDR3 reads CASSPGLAGGVSETQYF. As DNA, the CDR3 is TGTGCCAGCAGTCCGGGACTAGCGGGGGGTGTGTCAGAGACCCAGTACTTC.

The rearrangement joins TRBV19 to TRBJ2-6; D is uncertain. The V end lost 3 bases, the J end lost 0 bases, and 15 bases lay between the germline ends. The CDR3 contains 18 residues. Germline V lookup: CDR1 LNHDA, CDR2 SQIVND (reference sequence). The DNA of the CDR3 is TGTGCCAGTAGTATGTGGAACAGTGTTTTCTCTGGGGCCAACGTCCTGACTTTC. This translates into CASSMWNSVFSGANVLTF.

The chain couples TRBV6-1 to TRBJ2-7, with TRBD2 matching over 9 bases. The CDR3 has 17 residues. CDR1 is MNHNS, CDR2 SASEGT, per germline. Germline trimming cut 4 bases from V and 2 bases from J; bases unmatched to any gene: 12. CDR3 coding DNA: TGTGCCAGCAGTGGATCGATAGCGGGGGTCCGAACCTACGAGCAGTACTTC. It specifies CASSGSIAGVRTYEQYF.

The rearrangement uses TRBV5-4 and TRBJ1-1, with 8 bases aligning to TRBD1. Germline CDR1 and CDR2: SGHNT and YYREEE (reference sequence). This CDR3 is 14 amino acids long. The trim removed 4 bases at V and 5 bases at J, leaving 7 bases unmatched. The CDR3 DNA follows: TGTGCCAGCAGCCCAAGACAGGGGAATACTGAAGCTTTCTTT. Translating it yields CASSPRQGNTEAFF.

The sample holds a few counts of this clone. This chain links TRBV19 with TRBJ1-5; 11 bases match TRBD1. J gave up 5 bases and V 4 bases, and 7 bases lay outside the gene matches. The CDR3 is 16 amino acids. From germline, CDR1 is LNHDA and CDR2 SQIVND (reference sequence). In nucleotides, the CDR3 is TGTGCCAGTAGTACATGGGACAGGGGGAGTTATCAGCCCCAGCATTTT. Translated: CASSTWDRGSYQPQHF.

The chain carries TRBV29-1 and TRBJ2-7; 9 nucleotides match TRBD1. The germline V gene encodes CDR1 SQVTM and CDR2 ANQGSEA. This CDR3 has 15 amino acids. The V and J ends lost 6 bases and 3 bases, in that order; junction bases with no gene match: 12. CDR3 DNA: TGCAGCGTAATTAAACCGGGACAGGGAGTCTACGAGCAGTACTTC. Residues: CSVIKPGQGVYEQYF.

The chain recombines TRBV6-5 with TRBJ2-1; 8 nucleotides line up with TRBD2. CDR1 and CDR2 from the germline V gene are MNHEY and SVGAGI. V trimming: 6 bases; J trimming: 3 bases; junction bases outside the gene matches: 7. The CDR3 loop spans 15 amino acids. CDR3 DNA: TGTGCCAGCAGGAAGAGCGGGGGTGGCTACAATGAGCAGTTCTTC. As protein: CASRKSGGGYNEQFF.

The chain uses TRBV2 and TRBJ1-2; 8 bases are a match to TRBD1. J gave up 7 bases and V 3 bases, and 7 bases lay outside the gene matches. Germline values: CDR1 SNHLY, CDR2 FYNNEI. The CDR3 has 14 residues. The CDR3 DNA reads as TGTGCCAGCAGTGAGAACCAGGGGGCGAGTGGCTACACCTTC. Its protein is CASSENQGASGYTF. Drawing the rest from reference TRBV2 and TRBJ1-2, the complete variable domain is EPEVTQTPSHQVTQMGQEVILRCVPISNHLYFYWYRQILGQKVEFLVSFYNNEISEKSEIFDDQFSVERPDGSNFTLKIRSTKLEDSAMYFCASSENQGASGYTFGSGTRLTVV.

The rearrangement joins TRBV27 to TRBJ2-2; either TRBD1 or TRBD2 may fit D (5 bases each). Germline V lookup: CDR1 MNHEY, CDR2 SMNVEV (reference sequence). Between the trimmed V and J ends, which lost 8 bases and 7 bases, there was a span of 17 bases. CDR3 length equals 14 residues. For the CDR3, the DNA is TGTGCCAGCGGGGGACGCTTTTGGATCGGGGAGCTGTTTTTT. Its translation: CASGGRFWIGELFF.

The CDR3 DNA reads as TGTGCCAGCAGCGCAGCCCACGGCTCCTACAATGAGCAGTTCTTC. It specifies CASSAAHGSYNEQFF. The chain joins TRBV7-2 to TRBJ2-1; D gene uncertain. CDR1 is SGHTA, CDR2 FQGNSA, per germline. Trimming left V 5 bases short and J 0 bases short, with 11 bases between. The CDR3 length is 15 residues.

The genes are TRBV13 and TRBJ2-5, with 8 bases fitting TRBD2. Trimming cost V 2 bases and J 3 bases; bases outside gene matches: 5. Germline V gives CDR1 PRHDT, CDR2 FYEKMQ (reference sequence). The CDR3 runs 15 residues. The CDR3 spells CASSLRTSGKETQYF. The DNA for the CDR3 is TGTGCCAGCAGCTTAAGAACTAGCGGTAAAGAGACCCAGTACTTC.

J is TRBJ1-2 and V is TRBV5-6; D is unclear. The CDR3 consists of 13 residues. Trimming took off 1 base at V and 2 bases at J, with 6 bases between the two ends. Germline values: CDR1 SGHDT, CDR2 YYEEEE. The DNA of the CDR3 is TGTGCCAGCAGCTTGAACGGAAACTATGGCTACACCTTC. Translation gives CASSLNGNYGYTF.

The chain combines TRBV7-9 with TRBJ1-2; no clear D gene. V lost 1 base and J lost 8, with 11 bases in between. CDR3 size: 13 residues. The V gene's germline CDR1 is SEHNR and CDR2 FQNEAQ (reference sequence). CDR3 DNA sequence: TGTGCCAGCAGCTTAGGAGACCAGTGGGGCTACACCTTC. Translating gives CASSLGDQWGYTF.

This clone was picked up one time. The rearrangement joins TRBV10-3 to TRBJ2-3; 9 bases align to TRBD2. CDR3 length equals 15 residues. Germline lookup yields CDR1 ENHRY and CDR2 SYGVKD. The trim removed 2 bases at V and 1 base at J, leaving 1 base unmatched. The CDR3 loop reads CAISEASGGTDTQYF. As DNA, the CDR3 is TGTGCCATCAGTGAGGCTAGCGGGGGCACAGATACGCAGTATTTT.

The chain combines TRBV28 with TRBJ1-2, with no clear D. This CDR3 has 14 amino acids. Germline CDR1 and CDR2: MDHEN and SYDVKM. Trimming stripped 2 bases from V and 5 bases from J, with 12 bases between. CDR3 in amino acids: CASSLGFRAYGYTF. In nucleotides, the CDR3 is TGTGCCAGCAGTTTAGGCTTCAGAGCTTATGGCTACACCTTC.

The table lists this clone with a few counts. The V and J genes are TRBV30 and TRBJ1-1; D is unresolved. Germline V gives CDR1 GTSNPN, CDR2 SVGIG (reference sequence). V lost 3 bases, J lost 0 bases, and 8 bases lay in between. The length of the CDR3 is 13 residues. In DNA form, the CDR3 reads TGTGCCTGGAGGGCGAGCATGAACACTGAAGCTTTCTTT. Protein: CAWRASMNTEAFF.

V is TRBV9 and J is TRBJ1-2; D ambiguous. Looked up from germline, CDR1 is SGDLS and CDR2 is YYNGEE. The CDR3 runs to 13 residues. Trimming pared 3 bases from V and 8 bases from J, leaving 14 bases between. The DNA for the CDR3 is TGTGCCAGCAGCGAGGGTCTGAATGGAGGCTACACCTTC. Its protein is CASSEGLNGGYTF. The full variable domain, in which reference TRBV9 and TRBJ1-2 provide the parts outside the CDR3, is DSGVTQTPKHLITATGQRVTLRCSPRSGDLSVYWYQQSLDQGLQFLIQYYNGEERAKGNILERFSAQQFPDLHSELNLSSLELGDSALYFCASSEGLNGGYTFGSGTRLTVV.